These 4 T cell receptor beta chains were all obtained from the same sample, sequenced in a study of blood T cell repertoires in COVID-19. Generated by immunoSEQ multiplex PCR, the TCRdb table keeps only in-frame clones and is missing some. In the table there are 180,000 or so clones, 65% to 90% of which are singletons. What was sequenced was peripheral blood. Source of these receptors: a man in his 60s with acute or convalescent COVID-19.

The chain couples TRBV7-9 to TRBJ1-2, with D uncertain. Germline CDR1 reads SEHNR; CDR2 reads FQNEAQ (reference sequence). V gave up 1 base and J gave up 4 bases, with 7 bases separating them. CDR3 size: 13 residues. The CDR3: CASSLGRSYGYTF. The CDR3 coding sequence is TGTGCCAGCAGCTTAGGGCGGAGCTATGGCTACACCTTC.

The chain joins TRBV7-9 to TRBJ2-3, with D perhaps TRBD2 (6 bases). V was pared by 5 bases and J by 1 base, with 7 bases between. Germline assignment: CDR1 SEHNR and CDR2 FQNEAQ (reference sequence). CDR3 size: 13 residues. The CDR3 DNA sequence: TGTGCCAGCAGCCCGGGGGGCACAGATACGCAGTATTTT. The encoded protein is CASSPGGTDTQYF.

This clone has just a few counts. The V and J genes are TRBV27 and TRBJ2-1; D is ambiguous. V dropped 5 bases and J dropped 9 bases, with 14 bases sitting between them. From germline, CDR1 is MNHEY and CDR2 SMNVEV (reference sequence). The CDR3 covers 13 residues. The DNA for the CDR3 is TGTGCCAGCAGTGCCACCGGCGGAAGTGAGCAGTTCTTC. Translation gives CASSATGGSEQFF.

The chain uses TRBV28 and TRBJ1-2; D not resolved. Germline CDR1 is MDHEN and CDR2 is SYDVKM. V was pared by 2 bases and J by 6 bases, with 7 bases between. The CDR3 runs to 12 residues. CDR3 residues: CASSLRGDGYTF. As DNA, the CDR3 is TGTGCCAGCAGTTTACGCGGGGATGGCTACACCTTC.